The rows below give T cell receptor beta chains drawn from one sample of a study of blood T cell repertoires in COVID-19. Clones were sequenced by immunoSEQ multiplex PCR, and TCRdb holds only the in-frame ones, with some missing. The table shows some 160,000 clones, with about 90% occurring only once. Material for sequencing was peripheral blood. The source is a man aged 60-69 years with acute or convalescent COVID-19. The CDR3 runs from the conserved cysteine through the conserved F or W. D genes are given only for firm matches. Expanded clones are given a class, and other clones once, few, many or no size at all.

TRBJ1-2 . TRBD1 TRBV3-1/TRBV3-2 CASSLGTANYGYTF TGTGCCAGCAGCCTTGGGACAGCGAACTATGGCTACACCTTC
TRBJ2-3 . TRBD1 TRBV29-1 CSVAGTGDTDTQYF TGCAGCGTCGCCGGGACAGGGGACACAGATACGCAGTATTTT
TRBJ1-2 once TRBD1 TRBV12-3/TRBV12-4 CASSTPGQETF TGTGCCAGCAGTACCCCGGGACAGGAAACCTTC
TRBJ2-3 . . TRBV19 CASSITDTQYF TGTGCCAGTAGTATCACTGATACGCAGTATTTT
TRBJ1-3 . . TRBV5-4 CASSRYGEGNTIYF TGTGCCAGCAGCCGCTATGGGGAGGGAAACACCATATATTTT
TRBJ2-3 . TRBD2 TRBV7-8 CASSTNGLSGGRTDTQYF TGTGCCAGCAGCACTAACGGTCTTAGCGGGGGCCGCACAGATACGCAGTATTTT
TRBJ2-7 . . TRBV6-5 CASSYTGNEQYF TGTGCCAGCAGTTACACGGGGAACGAGCAGTACTTC
TRBJ1-1 . . TRBV5-6 CASNQDRLNTEAFF TGTGCCAGCAACCAGGACAGATTGAACACTGAAGCTTTCTTT
TRBJ1-2 few TRBD1 TRBV5-5 CASSSYSGTGGGYGYTF TGTGCCAGCAGCTCCTACTCCGGGACAGGGGGTGGCTATGGCTACACCTTC
TRBJ2-7 . . TRBV5-4 CASSLDSTYEQYF TGTGCCAGCAGCTTGGACTCCACCTACGAGCAGTACTTC
TRBJ1-1 . . TRBV21-1 CASSNQGQGAKTEAFF TGTGCCAGCAGCAATCAGGGACAGGGGGCGAAAACTGAAGCTTTCTTT
TRBJ2-1 . . TRBV21-1 CASSKVGTTHNEQFF TGTGCCAGCAGCAAAGTGGGGACAACTCACAATGAGCAGTTCTTC
TRBJ2-7 many . TRBV9 CASSVAGMAYEQYF TGTGCCAGCAGCGTAGCCGGGATGGCCTACGAGCAGTACTTC
TRBJ1-5 . TRBD1 TRBV7-2 CASSFRGQGAKHF TGTGCCAGCAGCTTCAGGGGACAGGGGGCAAAGCATTTT
TRBJ2-1 . TRBD2 TRBV7-2 CASSSARLAGGYNEQFF TGTGCCAGCAGCTCGGCACGGCTAGCGGGGGGCTACAATGAGCAGTTCTTC
TRBJ2-1 once TRBD2 TRBV2 CASRQRGGGAAEQFF TGTGCCAGCAGACAAAGGGGCGGGGGGGCCGCTGAGCAGTTCTTC
TRBJ1-2 . . TRBV3-1/TRBV3-2 CASSQESRGSGYTF TGTGCCAGCAGCCAAGAGTCACGGGGGTCGGGCTACACCTTC
TRBJ1-4 few TRBD1 TRBV3-1/TRBV3-2 CASSQARGVEKLFF TGTGCCAGCAGCCAAGCCAGGGGGGTTGAAAAACTGTTTTTT
TRBJ1-5 once . TRBV6-1 CASSEQGRQPQHF TGTGCCAGCAGTGAACAGGGGCGTCAGCCCCAGCATTTT
TRBJ2-5 . . TRBV4-2 CASSQDGEQTQYF TGTGCCAGCAGCCAAGATGGTGAGCAGACCCAGTACTTC
TRBJ2-1 . . TRBV24-1 CATSERDTNEQFF TGTGCCACCAGTGAACGGGACACCAATGAGCAGTTCTTC
TRBJ1-5 . TRBD1 TRBV5-1 CASSLGDRGNQPQHF TGCGCCAGCAGCTTGGGGGACAGGGGGAATCAGCCCCAGCATTTT
TRBJ2-3 . TRBD2 TRBV9 CASSVAGGRSDTQYF TGTGCCAGCAGCGTCGCGGGGGGGCGTTCAGATACGCAGTATTTT
TRBJ1-4 . . TRBV25-1 CASSEYRGTSTEKLFF TGTGCCAGCAGTGAATATAGGGGGACGTCTACTGAAAAACTGTTTTTT
TRBJ1-5 few . TRBV11-3 CASSLGDFNSNQPQHF TGTGCCAGCAGCTTAGGGGACTTTAATAGCAATCAGCCCCAGCATTTT
TRBJ2-7 . TRBD1 TRBV3-1/TRBV3-2 CASSQWDRTYEQYF TGTGCCAGCAGCCAATGGGACAGGACCTACGAGCAGTACTTC
TRBJ1-1 . . TRBV4-1 CASSQDGAEAFF TGCGCCAGCAGCCAAGATGGAGCTGAAGCTTTCTTT
TRBJ1-1 . . TRBV2 CASRLYGTEAFF TGTGCCAGCAGGTTGTACGGCACTGAAGCTTTCTTT
TRBJ2-7 . . TRBV6-5 CASIGQGSNYEQYF TGTGCCAGCATCGGGCAGGGATCGAACTACGAGCAGTACTTC
TRBJ1-2 . . TRBV5-5 CASSGREDYGYTF TGTGCCAGCAGCGGTAGGGAGGACTATGGCTACACCTTC
TRBJ2-3 . . TRBV3-1/TRBV3-2 CASSQMAGNTDTQYF TGTGCCAGCAGCCAAATGGCGGGAAACACAGATACGCAGTATTTT
TRBJ1-2 . . TRBV2 CASSGQRDLGGYTF TGTGCCAGCAGTGGCCAAAGGGACTTGGGGGGCTACACCTTC
TRBJ2-3 . . TRBV19 CASGQRGPSTDTQYF TGTGCCAGTGGACAGCGGGGCCCTTCCACAGATACGCAGTATTTT
TRBJ1-3 . . TRBV5-1 CASSLGGSGNTIYF TGCGCCAGCAGCTTGGGAGGCTCTGGAAACACCATATATTTT
TRBJ2-5 . . TRBV24-1 CATSDTGGRGETQYF TGTGCCACCAGTGATACCGGGGGAAGGGGAGAGACCCAGTACTTC
TRBJ1-2 . . TRBV4-2 CASSQERAWGAGSDGYTF TGTGCCAGCAGCCAAGAACGTGCTTGGGGCGCCGGTTCTGATGGCTACACCTTC
TRBJ1-2 . TRBD1 TRBV6-1 CASSEVDRGNYGYTF TGTGCCAGCAGTGAAGTTGACAGGGGCAACTATGGCTACACCTTC
TRBJ2-7 once TRBD1 TRBV7-9 CASRRDRAHYEQYF TGTGCCAGCAGACGGGACAGGGCTCACTACGAGCAGTACTTC
TRBJ1-4 many TRBD1 TRBV4-3 CASSQEGQGNEKLFF TGCGCCAGCAGCCAAGAAGGACAGGGTAATGAAAAACTGTTTTTT
TRBJ1-1 . TRBD1 TRBV10-3 CATVDGDSMNTEAFF TGTGCCACCGTGGACGGGGACAGCATGAACACTGAAGCTTTCTTT
TRBJ1-6 . TRBD1 TRBV6-1 CASRIGQGQLSPLHF TGTGCCAGCAGAATTGGACAGGGGCAACTCTCACCCCTCCACTTT
TRBJ1-4 . TRBD1 TRBV4-2 CASSQTYRGVEKLFF TGTGCCAGCAGCCAAACTTACAGGGGAGTGGAAAAACTGTTTTTT
TRBJ1-4 . TRBD1 TRBV4-2 CASSREGAANEKLFF TGTGCCAGCAGCCGAGAGGGGGCGGCTAATGAAAAACTGTTTTTT
TRBJ1-1 . . TRBV6-5 CAGRSQGITEAFF TGTGCCGGTCGAAGCCAGGGGATCACTGAAGCTTTCTTT
TRBJ2-7 . TRBD1 TRBV7-9 CASSQMTGGDEQYF TGTGCCAGCAGCCAAATGACAGGGGGCGACGAGCAGTACTTC
TRBJ2-1 . TRBD2 TRBV2 CASNPTRDYYNEQFF TGTGCCAGCAACCCCACAAGGGACTATTACAATGAGCAGTTCTTC
TRBJ2-1 . . TRBV11-3 CASSRRTGYNEQFF TGTGCCAGCAGCAGACGAACAGGCTACAATGAGCAGTTCTTC
TRBJ1-1 . . TRBV27 CASSQWDTNTEAFF TGTGCCAGCAGTCAATGGGACACTAACACTGAAGCTTTCTTT
TRBJ2-5 . TRBD2 TRBV5-1 CASSPQGLAEETQYF TGCGCCAGCAGCCCCCAGGGACTAGCAGAAGAGACCCAGTACTTC
TRBJ1-2 . . TRBV5-1 CASSLNGDLWYGYTF TGCGCCAGCAGCTTGAACGGGGATCTGTGGTATGGCTACACCTTC
TRBJ1-5 . . TRBV20-1 CSASTVLGNQPQHF TGCAGTGCTAGTACAGTTTTAGGCAATCAGCCCCAGCATTTT
TRBJ2-7 . . TRBV7-9 CASSSDYYEQYF TGTGCCAGCAGCTCCGACTATTACGAGCAGTACTTC
TRBJ2-6 . . TRBV5-4 CASVIGQLSSGANVLTF TGTGCCAGCGTAATAGGACAGCTCTCATCTGGGGCCAACGTCCTGACTTTC